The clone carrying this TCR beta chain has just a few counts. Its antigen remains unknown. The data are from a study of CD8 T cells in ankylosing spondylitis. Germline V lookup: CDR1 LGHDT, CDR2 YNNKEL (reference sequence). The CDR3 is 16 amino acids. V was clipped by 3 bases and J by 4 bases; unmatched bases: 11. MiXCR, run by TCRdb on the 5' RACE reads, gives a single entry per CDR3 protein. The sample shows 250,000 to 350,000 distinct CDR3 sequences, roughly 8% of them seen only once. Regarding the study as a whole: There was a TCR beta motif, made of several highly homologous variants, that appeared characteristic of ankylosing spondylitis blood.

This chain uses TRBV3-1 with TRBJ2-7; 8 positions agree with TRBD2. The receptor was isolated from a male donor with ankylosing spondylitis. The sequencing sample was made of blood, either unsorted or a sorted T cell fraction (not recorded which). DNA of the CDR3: TGTGCCAGCAGCCAGATTCGGGTAGCGGGAAGGTACGAGCAGTACTTC. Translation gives CASSQIRVAGRYEQYF.